The present T cell receptor beta chain was sequenced within a study of shared clonotypes between healthy human individuals. Findings and caveats of the study: A small donor pool kept down the genetic and exposure-history diversity that was represented. The study found lower generation probabilities in non-shared clonotypes than in those shared by all four donors.

About this clone: As yet, its antigen is unknown.

The germline gives CDR1 SGHTA, CDR2 FQGNSA. Deletions cut 10 bases from V and 1 base from J, with 2 bases between. CDR3 size: 11 residues. Terminally differentiated effector memory CD45RA+ cells were excluded from the naive CD8 cells, which were CD45RO-negative and positively selected for CCR7. Study donors comprised healthy, HIV-negative adults devoid of recent acute infection or vaccination. TCRdb keeps only in-frame clones here, not all; method: immunoSEQ multiplex PCR. Of about 1.9 million clones listed, 93% were seen once; the top ten hold about 1.6%. V is TRBV7-2 and J is TRBJ2-6; D not certain. The source is a man aged 18 to 29 in good health. Some clones in this sample may be carry-over from other donors' samples. Sample: naive CD8+ T cells from PBMCs. The CDR3: CAISGANVLTF. The CDR3 region has the DNA TGTGCCATTTCTGGGGCCAACGTCCTGACTTTC.